This TCR beta chain emerged from a study of chemoradiotherapy in HPV16-positive cancers. The study, taken as a whole, reports: In HPV16-positive patients, HPV-responsive T-cell expansion tracked better recurrence-free survival.

J gave up 4 bases and V 1 base, and 12 bases lay outside the gene matches. Germline V CDR1 and CDR2: SGHTA, FQGNSA. The CDR3 has 19 residues. With respect to this clone: As yet, its antigen is unknown.

Method: immunoSEQ multiplex PCR; TCRdb's copy keeps in-frame clones and lacks some. The sample contains some 3,100 clones, approximately 92% of which appear only once. The J gene is TRBJ2-2, the V gene TRBV7-2, with 10 bases aligning to TRBD2. This specimen was tumor tissue, taken from a patient who underwent chemoradiotherapy. This receptor was obtained from a human donor with HPV-associated anogenital cancer. The CDR3 bases are TGTGCCAGCAGCTTAGTGGCTAGCGGGAGAGGTTGGGGCACCGGGGAGCTGTTTTTT. It yields the protein CASSLVASGRGWGTGELFF.